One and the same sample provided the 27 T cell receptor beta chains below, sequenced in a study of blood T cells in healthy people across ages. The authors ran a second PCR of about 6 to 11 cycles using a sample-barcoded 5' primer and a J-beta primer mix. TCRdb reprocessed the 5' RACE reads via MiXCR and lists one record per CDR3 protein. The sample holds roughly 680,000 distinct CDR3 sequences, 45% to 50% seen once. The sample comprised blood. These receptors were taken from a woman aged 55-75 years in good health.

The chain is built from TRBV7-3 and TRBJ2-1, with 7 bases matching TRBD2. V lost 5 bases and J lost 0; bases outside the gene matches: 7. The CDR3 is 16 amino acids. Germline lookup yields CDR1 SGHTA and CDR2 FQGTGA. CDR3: CASSPTSASSYNEQFF. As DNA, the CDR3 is TGTGCCAGCAGCCCCACTAGCGCCAGCTCCTACAATGAGCAGTTCTTC. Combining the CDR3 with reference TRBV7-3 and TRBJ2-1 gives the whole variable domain GAGVSQTPSNKVTEKGKYVELRCDPISGHTALYWYRQSLGQGPEFLIYFQGTGAADDSGLPNDRFFAVRPEGSVSTLKIQRTERGDSAVYLCASSPTSASSYNEQFFGPGTRLTVL.

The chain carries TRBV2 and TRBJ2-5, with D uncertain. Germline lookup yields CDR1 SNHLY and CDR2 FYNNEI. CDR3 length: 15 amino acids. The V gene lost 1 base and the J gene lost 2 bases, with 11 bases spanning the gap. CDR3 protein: CASSEEGRIQETQYF. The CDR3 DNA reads TGTGCCAGCAGTGAAGAAGGGCGGATACAAGAGACCCAGTACTTC.

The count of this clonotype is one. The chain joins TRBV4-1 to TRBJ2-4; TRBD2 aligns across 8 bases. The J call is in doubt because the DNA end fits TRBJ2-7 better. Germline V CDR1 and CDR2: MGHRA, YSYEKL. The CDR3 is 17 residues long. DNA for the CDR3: TGCGCCAGCAGCCAAGATAGTCCAGCGGGAGTGGGAGACGAGCAGTACTTC. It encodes CASSQDSPAGVGDEQYF.

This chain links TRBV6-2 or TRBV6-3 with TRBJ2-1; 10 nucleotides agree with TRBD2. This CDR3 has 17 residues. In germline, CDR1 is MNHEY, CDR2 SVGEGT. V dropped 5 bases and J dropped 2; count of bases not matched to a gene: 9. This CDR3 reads CASSPSGSSRAYNEQFF. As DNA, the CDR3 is TGTGCCAGCAGTCCTAGCGGGAGTAGTAGGGCCTACAATGAGCAGTTCTTC.

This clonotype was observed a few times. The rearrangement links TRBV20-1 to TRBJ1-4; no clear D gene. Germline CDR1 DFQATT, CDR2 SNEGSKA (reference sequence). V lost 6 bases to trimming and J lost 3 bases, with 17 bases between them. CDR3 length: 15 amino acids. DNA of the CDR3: TGCAGTGCCGCCCCAAGAGAGGGAGCTAATGAAAAACTGTTTTTT. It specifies CSAAPREGANEKLFF.

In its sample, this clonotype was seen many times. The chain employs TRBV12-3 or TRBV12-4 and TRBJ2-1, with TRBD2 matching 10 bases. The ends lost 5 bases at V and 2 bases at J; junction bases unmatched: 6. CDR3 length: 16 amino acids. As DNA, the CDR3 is TGTGCCAGCAGTCTCCAAGCGGGAGGGGCCTACAATGAGCAGTTCTTC. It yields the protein CASSLQAGGAYNEQFF.

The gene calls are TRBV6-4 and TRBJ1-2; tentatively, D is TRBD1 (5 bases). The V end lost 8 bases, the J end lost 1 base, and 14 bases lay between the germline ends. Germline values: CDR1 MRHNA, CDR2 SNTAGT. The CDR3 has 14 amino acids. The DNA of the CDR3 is TGTGCCAGCCGACATACAGGAAATAACTATGGCTACACCTTC. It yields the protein CASRHTGNNYGYTF.

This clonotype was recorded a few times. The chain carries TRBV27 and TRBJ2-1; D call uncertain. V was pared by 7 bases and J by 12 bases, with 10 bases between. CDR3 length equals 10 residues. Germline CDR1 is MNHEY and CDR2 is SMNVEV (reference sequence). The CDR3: CASNFPSQFF. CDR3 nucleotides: TGTGCCAGCAACTTTCCCTCGCAGTTCTTC.

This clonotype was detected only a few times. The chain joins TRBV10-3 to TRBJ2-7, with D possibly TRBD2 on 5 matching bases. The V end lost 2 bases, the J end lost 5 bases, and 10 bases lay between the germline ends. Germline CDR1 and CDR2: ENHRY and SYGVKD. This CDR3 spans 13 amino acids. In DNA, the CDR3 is TGTGCCATCAGTGAGGAGGGCCGGAACGAGCAGTACTTC. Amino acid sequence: CAISEEGRNEQYF.

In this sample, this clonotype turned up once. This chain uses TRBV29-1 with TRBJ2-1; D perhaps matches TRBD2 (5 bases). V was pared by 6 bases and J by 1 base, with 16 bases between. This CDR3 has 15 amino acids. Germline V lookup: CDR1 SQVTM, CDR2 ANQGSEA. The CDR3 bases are TGCAGCGTGAACGGGATTCTCGATTCCTACAATGAGCAGTTCTTC. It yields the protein CSVNGILDSYNEQFF.

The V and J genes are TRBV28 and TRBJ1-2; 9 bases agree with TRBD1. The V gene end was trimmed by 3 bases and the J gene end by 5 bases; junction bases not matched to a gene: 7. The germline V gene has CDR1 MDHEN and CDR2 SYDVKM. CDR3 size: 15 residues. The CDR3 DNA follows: TGTGCCAGCAGTTTGGGGACAGGGATTTTTTATGGCTACACCTTC. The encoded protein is CASSLGTGIFYGYTF.

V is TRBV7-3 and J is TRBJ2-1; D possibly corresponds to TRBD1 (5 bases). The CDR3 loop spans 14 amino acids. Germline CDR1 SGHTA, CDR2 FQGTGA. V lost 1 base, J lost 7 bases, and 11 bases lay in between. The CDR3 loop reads CASSLSAGRNEQFF. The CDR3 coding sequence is TGTGCCAGCAGCTTAAGCGCAGGGCGGAATGAGCAGTTCTTC.

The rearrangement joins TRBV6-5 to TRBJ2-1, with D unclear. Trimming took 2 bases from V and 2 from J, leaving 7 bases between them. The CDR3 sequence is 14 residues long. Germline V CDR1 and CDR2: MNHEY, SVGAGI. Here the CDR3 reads CASSYLATYNEQFF. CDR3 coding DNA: TGTGCCAGCAGTTACCTCGCAACCTACAATGAGCAGTTCTTC.

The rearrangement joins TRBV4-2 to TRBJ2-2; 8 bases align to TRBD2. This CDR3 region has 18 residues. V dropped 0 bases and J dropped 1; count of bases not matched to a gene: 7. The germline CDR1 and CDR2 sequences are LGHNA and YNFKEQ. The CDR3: CASSQELREAGNTGELFF. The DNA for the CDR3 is TGTGCCAGCAGCCAAGAGTTGCGGGAGGCCGGGAACACCGGGGAGCTGTTTTTT.

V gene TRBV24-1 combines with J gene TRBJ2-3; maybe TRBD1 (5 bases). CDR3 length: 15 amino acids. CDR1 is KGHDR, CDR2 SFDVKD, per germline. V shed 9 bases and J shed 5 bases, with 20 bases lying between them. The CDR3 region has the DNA TGTGCCACCTATGTATCTGGCAGGGCCAAAGATACGCAGTATTTT. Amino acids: CATYVSGRAKDTQYF.

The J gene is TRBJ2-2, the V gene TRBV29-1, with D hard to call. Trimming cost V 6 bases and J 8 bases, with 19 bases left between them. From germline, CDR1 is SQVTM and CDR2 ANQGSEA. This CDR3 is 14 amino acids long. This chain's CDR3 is CSVSPANGLGELFF. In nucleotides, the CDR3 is TGCAGCGTGAGCCCGGCTAACGGGCTTGGGGAGCTGTTTTTT.

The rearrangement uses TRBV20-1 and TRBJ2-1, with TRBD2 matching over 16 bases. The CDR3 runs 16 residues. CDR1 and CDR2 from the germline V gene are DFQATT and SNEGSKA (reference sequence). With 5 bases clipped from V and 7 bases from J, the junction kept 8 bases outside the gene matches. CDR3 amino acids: CSASSGLAGGGNEQFF. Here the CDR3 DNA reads TGCAGTGCTTCTTCGGGACTAGCGGGAGGGGGAAATGAGCAGTTCTTC.

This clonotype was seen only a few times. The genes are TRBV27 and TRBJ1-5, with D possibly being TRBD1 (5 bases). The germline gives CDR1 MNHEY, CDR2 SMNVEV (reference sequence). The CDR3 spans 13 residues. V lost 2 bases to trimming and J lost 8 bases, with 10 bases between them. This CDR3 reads CASSLRGIEPQHF. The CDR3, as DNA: TGTGCCAGCAGTTTAAGGGGCATTGAGCCCCAGCATTTT.

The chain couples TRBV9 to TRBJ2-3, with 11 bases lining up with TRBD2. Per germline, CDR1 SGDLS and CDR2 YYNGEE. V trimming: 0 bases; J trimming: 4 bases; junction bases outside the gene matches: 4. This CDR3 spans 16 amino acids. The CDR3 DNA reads TGTGCCAGCAGCGTAGGCACTAGCGGGAGATCAGATACGCAGTATTTT. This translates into CASSVGTSGRSDTQYF.

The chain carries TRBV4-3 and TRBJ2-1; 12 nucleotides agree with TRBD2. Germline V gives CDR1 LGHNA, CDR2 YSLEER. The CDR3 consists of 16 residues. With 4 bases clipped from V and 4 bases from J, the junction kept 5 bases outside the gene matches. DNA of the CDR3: TGCGCCAGCAGCCGATCCCTAGCGGGAGGGTACAATGAGCAGTTCTTC. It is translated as CASSRSLAGGYNEQFF.

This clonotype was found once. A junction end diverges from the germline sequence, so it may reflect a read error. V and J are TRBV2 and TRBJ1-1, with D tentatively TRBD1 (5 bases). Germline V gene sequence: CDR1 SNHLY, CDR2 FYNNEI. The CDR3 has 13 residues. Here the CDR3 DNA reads TGTGCCTGCAGTAAAAGTGGGCAGGGCGAAGCTTTCTTT. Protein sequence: CACSKSGQGEAFF.

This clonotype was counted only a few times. As DNA, the CDR3 is TGTGCCAGCAGTTCCCCGGGACAGGGAACGAGCGAGCAGTACTTC. This gives the protein CASSSPGQGTSEQYF. The chain uses TRBV12-3 or TRBV12-4 and TRBJ2-4, with 9 bases identical to TRBD1. The J call may be faulty, since TRBJ2-7 better matches the DNA end. The CDR3 is 15 amino acids.

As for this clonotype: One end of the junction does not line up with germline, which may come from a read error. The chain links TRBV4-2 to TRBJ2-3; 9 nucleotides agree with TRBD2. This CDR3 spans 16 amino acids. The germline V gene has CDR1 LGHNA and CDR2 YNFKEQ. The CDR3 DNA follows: TGTGCCTGCAGCCAAGCTTTAGGACTAGCGCACGATACGCAGTATTTT. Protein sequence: CACSQALGLAHDTQYF.

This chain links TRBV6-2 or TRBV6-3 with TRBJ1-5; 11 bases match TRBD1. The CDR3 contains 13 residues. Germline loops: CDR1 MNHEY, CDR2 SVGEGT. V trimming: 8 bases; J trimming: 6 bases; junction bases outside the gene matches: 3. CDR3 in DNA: TGTGCCAGCCGCGGGACAGGGGGTCAGCCCCAGCATTTT. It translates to CASRGTGGQPQHF.

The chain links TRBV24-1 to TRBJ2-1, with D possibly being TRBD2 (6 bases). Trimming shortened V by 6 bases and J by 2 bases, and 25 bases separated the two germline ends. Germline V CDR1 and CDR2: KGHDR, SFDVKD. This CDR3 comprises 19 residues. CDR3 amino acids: CATSPVRGQTSNTYNEQFF. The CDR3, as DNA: TGTGCCACCAGTCCCGTGAGGGGCCAGACTAGTAACACCTACAATGAGCAGTTCTTC.

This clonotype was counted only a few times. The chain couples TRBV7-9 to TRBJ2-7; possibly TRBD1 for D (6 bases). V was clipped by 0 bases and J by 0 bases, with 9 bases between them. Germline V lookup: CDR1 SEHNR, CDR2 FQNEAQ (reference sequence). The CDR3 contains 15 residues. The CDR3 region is CASSLAGTLSYEQYF. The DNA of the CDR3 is TGTGCCAGCAGCTTAGCCGGGACACTCTCCTACGAGCAGTACTTC.

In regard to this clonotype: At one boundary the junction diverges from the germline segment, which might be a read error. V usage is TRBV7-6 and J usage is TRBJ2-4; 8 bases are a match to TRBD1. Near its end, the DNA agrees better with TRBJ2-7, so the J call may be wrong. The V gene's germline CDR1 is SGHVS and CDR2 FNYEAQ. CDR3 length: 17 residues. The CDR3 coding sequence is TGTGCCAGCGGCTTCCGACCGGGACAGGAGGGGATTTACGAGCAGTACTTC. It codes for CASGFRPGQEGIYEQYF.